This T cell receptor (beta chain) is drawn from a study of breast tumors, draining lymph nodes, adjacent tissues (dated by TCRdb to the mid-2010s). Regarding the research as a whole: TCR beta repertoires were compared across tumor, adjacent nontumor tissue and axillary lymph nodes obtained from breast cancer patients. In human breast cancer, the study set out to assess how tumor, surrounding tissue and draining lymph node repertoires relate to one another and whether T cells might be exchanged between them. Study-wide conclusions, independent of this receptor: Rather than being directly demonstrated, the conclusion that tumor T cells originate in lymph nodes was presented as consistent with a hypothesis. T-cell repertoire diversity in tumors was found to be lower than in lymph nodes but higher than in nontumor tissue, and preferential V and J gene usage was observed. The data were judged consistent with most tumor T cells deriving from the lymph node and then expanding within tumor tissue. The similarity between tumor and nontumor tissue repertoires was significantly greater in luminal-like breast cancer than in basal-like breast cancer.

This clonotype was observed at least ten times. Its antigen target is currently unknown. Its ends do not fully match the called genes, so a read error is possible. Lymph node samples were obtained from the axillary draining lymph nodes of breast cancer patients. The reads were generated on an Illumina HiSeq 2000. Multiplex PCR amplification was used to generate the TCR beta chain libraries. High-throughput sequencing was used to analyze the amplified TCR beta chain products. TCRdb took the public reads, trimmed them with fastp at Q25, ran MiXCR for clone calling and kept in-frame beta chains. When rows share a CDR3 protein, they turn into one entry using the most common DNA and genes. The sample contains about 230,000 distinct CDR3 sequences, 32% of them found a single time. The top ten clones comprise 1.4% of the sample. The germline V gene (reference sequence) specifies DFQATT as CDR1 and SNEGSKA as CDR2. There are 11 amino acids in the CDR3, from cysteine to phenylalanine inclusive. Only the CDR3 DNA is retained, 33 bases long and in frame from the first base.

This sequence was found in a female donor with breast cancer. Some clones in this sample may be carry-over from other donors' samples. Sequenced input: axillary lymph node tissue. The rearranged segments are TRBV20-1 and TRBJ2-5; the D gene cannot be resolved reliably. At the DNA level, the sequence is TGCAGTGCTAGAGATCTGGAGACCCAGTCCTTC. It codes for CSARDLETQSF.